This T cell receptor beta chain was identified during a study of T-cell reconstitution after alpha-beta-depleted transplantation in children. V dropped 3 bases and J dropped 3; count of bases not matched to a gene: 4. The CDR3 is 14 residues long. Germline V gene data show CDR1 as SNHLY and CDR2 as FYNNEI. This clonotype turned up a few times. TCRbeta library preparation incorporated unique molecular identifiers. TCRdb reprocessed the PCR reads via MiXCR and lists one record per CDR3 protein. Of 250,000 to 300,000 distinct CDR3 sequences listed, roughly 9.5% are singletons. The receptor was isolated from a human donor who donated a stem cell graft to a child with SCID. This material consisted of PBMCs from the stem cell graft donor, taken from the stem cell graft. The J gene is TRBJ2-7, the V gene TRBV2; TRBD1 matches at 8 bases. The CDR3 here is CASSDDRGVYEQYF. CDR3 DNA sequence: TGTGCCAGCAGTGATGACAGGGGAGTCTACGAGCAGTACTTC.